This T cell receptor beta chain appears in the sequencing data of a study of human T cells and chemical hapten exposure (dated by TCRdb to about 2021). Background on the whole study: For sensitization, 2% DPC in acetone was applied to an approximately 2 cm by approximately 2 cm area of upper inner arm skin. Peripheral blood TCR repertoire changes were tracked in vivo in alopecia patients during primary and secondary sensitization to the hapten diphenylcyclopropenone (DPC). Libraries were pooled for sequencing, and variation in per-sample TCR yields was attributed mainly to small differences in library volumes within the pool. Patient blood was sampled pre-sensitization (week 0) and at 2, 6 and about 24 weeks after DPC sensitization. Patients additionally received weekly therapeutic DPC doses to the scalp throughout the roughly 25-week study period. Some 29 alopecia patients gave blood for TCR sequencing at one to four time points (pre-sensitization, 2, 6 and 24 weeks). Patch testing was done on the upper back using Finn chambers containing 0.01% DPC, and results were scored after 6 days according to International Contact Dermatitis Research Group standards. The mostly female patient cohort included alopecia areata with under or over 50% scalp involvement, alopecia totalis and alopecia universalis. What the research found in general, with its limitations: DPC sensitization did not change the number of TCRs with a frequency above 1 in 1000, and there was no evidence of changes in global repertoire structure. Significantly more large CDR3 similarity clusters were formed by expanded TCRs than by pre-sensitization or healthy control sets, consistent with antigen-driven responses. Repeated subsampling changed both the strength of the expansion versus patch-test correlation and the threshold at which that correlation became significant. Patch test score correlated positively with the number of PT1 expanded TCRs, reaching significance at thresholds 8, 16 and 32 but not at 4. Alopecia, a presumed autoimmune disease, was present in all patients, so the immune response of the patients might differ from that of healthy individuals.

The sample holds a few counts of this clonotype. Its binding antigen is unknown. No base quality values were provided; no much bigger clone lies one nucleotide off. The intended sense of this specimen's time point label: patch test 1, 2 weeks after DPC sensitization. The sample's treatment or condition label, decoded: therapeutic diphenylcyclopropenone sensitization with weekly scalp DPC. At every patch-test visit, the blood draw took place before the patch test was put on. To be eligible, patients had to be aged 18 to 70, diagnosed with alopecia and judged suitable for DPC therapy, while pregnant patients were excluded. Unfractionated whole blood was collected in Tempus Blood RNA tubes, and total RNA was extracted from that blood. The V and J ends are trimmed by 10 bases and 6 bases, leaving 14 bases between them. According to the germline V gene, CDR1 reads KGHDR and CDR2 reads SFDVKD. The CDR3 contains 13 residues, cysteine and phenylalanine counted. Kept here is only the CDR3 DNA, which spans 39 bases and is read in frame from base 1.

The protocol used for the library was RACE. The instrument was a NextSeq 500. During library preparation, unique molecular identifiers were attached to individual cDNA molecules so that TCRs could be counted in a quantitative, reproducible way. From each blood RNA sample, both TCR alpha and TCR beta chains were sequenced. Per the original workflow: Samples had a median of roughly 87,000 TCRs, with a range from roughly 23,224 to 700,000. V, J and CDR3 annotation of the TCR reads was performed with the Decombinator software suite. For PS versus PT1 abundance plots, all samples were subsampled to the same number of TCRs (28,000). Expanded TCRs were defined as absent before sensitization and observed at least eight times at the 2-week time point. TCRdb's own reprocessing of the public reads used fastp at Q25 and MiXCR and kept productive beta chains. Rows are combined by CDR3 protein, so each entry shows the most common genes and DNA. TCRdb's processing, not the authors' own work, is the source of the V and J calls. The table for this sample lists roughly 380,000 distinct CDR3 sequences; 4.8% of them were counted only once. The ten largest clones capture 2% to 2.5% of the sample.

The specimen comprised whole blood, sampled in connection with sensitization to the hapten diphenylcyclopropenone (DPC). This clonotype was obtained from a woman in her 50s with alopecia areata. Some clones in this sample may be carry-over from other donors' samples. The chain employs TRBV24-1 and TRBJ2-2; TRBD2 is a weak D gene call, 5 bases matching. CDR3 reads: CATKDSRPGELFF. At the DNA level, the sequence is TGTGCCACGAAGGACTCGAGGCCCGGGGAGCTGTTTTTT.